The T cell receptor (beta chain) described here comes from a study of identical twins (dated by TCRdb to 2016 to 2017). Background on the whole study: The study deep-sequenced TCR alpha and beta repertoires from monozygotic twins, unrelated adults of various ages and cord blood to test whether fetal clonotypes persist. To rule out contamination, replicate twin experiments were performed at different times with different library preparation protocols.

CDR1 and CDR2 are read off the germline V gene as SQVTM and ANQGSEA. The CDR3, from cysteine to phenylalanine, totals 12 residues. Only the CDR3 portion is preserved as DNA: 36 bases, with reading frame beginning at the first base. The V end loses 8 bases and the J end loses 1 base, and a stretch of 11 bases separates them. All donors were healthy Caucasians. The twin cohort comprised three pairs of female monozygotic twins, all aged roughly 18 to 30 years. Miltenyi CD45RO+ enrichment and human naive T-cell isolation kits were used to isolate memory (CD45RO+) and naive T cells from PBMC. Libraries were constructed by 5' RACE. Sequencing used an Illumina HiSeq 2000. Template switching introduced a universal primer binding site; the final cDNA contained a unique molecular identifier, enabling accurate counting of TCR cDNA molecules. Specific primers in the conserved constant-segment region were used to synthesize first-strand cDNA for the TCR alpha and beta chains. Each cDNA library was double barcoded, with a SMART-Mk sample barcode plus Illumina barcodes, to control for contamination. TruSeq adapter sequences along with Illumina sample barcodes were introduced in two successive PCR steps. The TCR alpha and beta cDNA libraries were sequenced on the Illumina HiSeq platform using custom primers. Per the authors' processing: Raw reads were processed with MiGEC to extract unique molecular identifiers, and MiXCR was used to determine CDR3 positions. Recombination models were inferred per individual with the repgenHMM and IGoR tools using an EM algorithm. The tcR package in R was used for shared clonotype analysis, with sharing normalized by the product of cloneset sizes. Out-of-frame nonproductive sequences were analyzed to study raw recombination free of thymic and clonal selection effects. Using fastp trimming at Q25 and MiXCR clonotype assembly, TCRdb reanalyzed the public sequencing data and kept in-frame beta chains. Identical CDR3 protein sequences are pooled into one entry, listed with their most common genes and DNA. TCRdb's processing, not the authors', yielded these V and J calls. Counted in this sample were 220,000 or so distinct CDR3 sequences; about 7% of them appeared once. The ten largest clones represent roughly 3.6% of the sample.

General conclusions and limits of the study: Because the same donors could not be followed over many years, conclusions were based on cross-sectional statistical analysis. Fewer insertions were carried by abundant cord blood beta clonotypes; a weaker similar trend was observed in young adult naive repertoires, while no such trend was observed in memory repertoires. Compared with coincidental sharing between unrelated individuals, an excess of low generation-probability sequences was observed among out-of-frame TCR alpha sequences shared between twins. In monozygotic twins, out-of-frame TCR alpha sharing was systematically underestimated by recombination models, although the models agreed with sharing between unrelated individuals. The excess sharing between twins in beta out-of-frame sequences was weaker because fewer shared sequences reduced the signal-to-noise ratio. Invariant T cells such as MAIT and iNKT could partly confound zero-insertion analyses, though diverse VJ usage argued against this for most clonotypes.

This clonotype was counted a few times. The clone's antigen remains unknown. No base quality values were provided; no much bigger clone lies one nucleotide off. A further study also used this sample, focusing on yellow fever vaccine responses in identical twins. As the second publication notes: The authors reported that the T cell response to vaccination in identical twins appeared partly convergent and partly personalized. In identical twins, the study followed T cell clones that responded to the vaccine with precision.

Sequences were obtained from memory (CD45RO+) T cells sorted from blood. The cell subset or site label of this sample denotes: CD45RO+ enriched T cells. In this chain, TRBV29-1 is recombined with TRBJ1-1; the D gene cannot be resolved reliably. This TCR was sampled from a woman aged 18-29 years in good health. In nucleotide form, the sequence is TGCAGCCTCCAAACGGGGAACACTGAAGCTTTCTTT. This gives the protein CSLQTGNTEAFF. The full variable domain, with segments outside the CDR3 supplied by the reference TRBV29-1 and TRBJ1-1 proteins, appears as SAVISQKPSRDICQRGTSLTIQCQVDSQVTMMFWYRQQPGQSLTLIATANQGSEATYESGFVIDKFPISRPNLTFSTLTVSNMSPEDSSIYLCSLQTGNTEAFFGQGTRLTVV.